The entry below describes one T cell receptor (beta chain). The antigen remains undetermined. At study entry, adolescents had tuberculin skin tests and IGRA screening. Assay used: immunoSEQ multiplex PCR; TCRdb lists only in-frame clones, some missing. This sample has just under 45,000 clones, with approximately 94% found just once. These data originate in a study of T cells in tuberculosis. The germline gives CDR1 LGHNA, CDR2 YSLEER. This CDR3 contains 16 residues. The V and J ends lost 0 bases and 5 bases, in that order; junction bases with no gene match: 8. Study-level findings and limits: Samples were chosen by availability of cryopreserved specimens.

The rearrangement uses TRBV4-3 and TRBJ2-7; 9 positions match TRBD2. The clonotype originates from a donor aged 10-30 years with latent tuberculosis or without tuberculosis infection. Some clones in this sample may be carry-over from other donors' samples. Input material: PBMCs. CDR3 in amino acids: CASSQDRGTSPHEQYF. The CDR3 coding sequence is TGCGCCAGCAGCCAAGATCGGGGGACTAGCCCACACGAGCAGTACTTC.